Presented here are 8 T cell receptor beta chains from one specimen sequenced in a study of OX40 agonist ivuxolimab in advanced cancers. Generated by immunoSEQ multiplex PCR, the TCRdb table keeps only in-frame clones and is missing some. Of about 70,000 clones listed, approximately 80% are singletons. This sample comprised CD4+ or CD8+ T cells sorted from blood, obtained in a trial of the OX40 agonist ivuxolimab. The receptor source for this set is an adult with an advanced solid tumor such as melanoma, head and neck, liver or kidney cancer.

V is TRBV25-1 and J is TRBJ2-3, with D uncertain. This CDR3 has 11 amino acids. V lost 6 bases and J lost 5, with 6 bases in between. CDR1 MGHDK and CDR2 SYGVNS come from the germline V gene. In DNA form, the CDR3 reads TGTGCCAGCAGGAGTCTAGATACGCAGTATTTT. Encoded protein: CASRSLDTQYF.

This chain links TRBV7-2 with TRBJ1-2, with a tentative D call TRBD1 (6 bases). The CDR3 runs to 14 residues. V gave up 4 bases and J gave up 6 bases, with 15 bases separating them. CDR1 is SGHTA, CDR2 FQGNSA, per germline. The CDR3 loop reads CASSSPGQLNGYTF. In nucleotides, the CDR3 is TGTGCCAGCAGCTCCCCCGGACAGCTCAATGGCTACACCTTC.

This clone was observed a few times. The gene calls are TRBV6-5 and TRBJ2-7, with D unresolved. Germline assignment: CDR1 MNHEY and CDR2 SVGAGI. This CDR3 spans 13 amino acids. V lost 4 bases to trimming and J lost 1 base, with 8 bases between them. The CDR3 DNA reads as TGTGCCAGCAGTTCTTACGGTTCCTACGAGCAGTACTTC. Translation gives CASSSYGSYEQYF.

The chain employs TRBV6-5 and TRBJ1-2; possibly TRBD1 for D (5 bases). V was trimmed by 6 bases and J by 4 bases, leaving 15 bases between them. CDR3 size: 14 residues. Germline CDR1 MNHEY, CDR2 SVGAGI. Here the CDR3 reads CASRGGGVLYGYTF. CDR3 nucleotide sequence: TGTGCCAGCAGAGGTGGGGGGGTTCTCTATGGCTACACCTTC.

The chain has TRBV6-5 and TRBJ1-4; 9 bases agree with TRBD1. Germline CDR1 is MNHEY and CDR2 is SVGAGI. V lost 4 bases, J lost 8 bases, and 8 bases stayed unmatched. CDR3 length equals 15 residues. CDR3 in amino acids: CASSSSGTGPEKLFF. The CDR3 coding sequence is TGTGCCAGCAGTTCGTCCGGGACAGGGCCGGAAAAACTGTTTTTT.

The gene calls are TRBV19 and TRBJ1-5; no clear D. Germline V gene data show CDR1 as LNHDA and CDR2 as SQIVND (reference sequence). The V gene lost 6 bases and the J gene lost 5 bases, with 17 bases spanning the gap. CDR3 length equals 15 residues. CDR3 sequence: CASSPATQPYQPQHF. CDR3 in DNA: TGTGCCAGTAGCCCCGCTACCCAGCCTTATCAGCCCCAGCATTTT.

Note on this clone: Within the sample, other DNA sequences also encode this same CDR3. The chain recombines TRBV6-5 with TRBJ1-3; D not certain. Per the germline V gene, CDR1 is MNHEY and CDR2 is SVGAGI. V shed 6 bases and J shed 0 bases, with 12 bases lying between them. The CDR3 contains 15 residues. CDR3 DNA: TGTGCCAGCAGCCCCGGACGGAACTCTGGAAACACCATATATTTT. This encodes CASSPGRNSGNTIYF.

The V gene is TRBV29-1, the J gene TRBJ1-2; D uncertain. From germline, CDR1 is SQVTM and CDR2 ANQGSEA. This CDR3 contains 14 residues. V was pared by 0 bases and J by 4 bases, with 12 bases between. The CDR3, as DNA: TGCAGCGTTGAAGAAGCGCGACCAGGCTATGGCTACACCTTC. This encodes CSVEEARPGYGYTF.